A selection of T cell receptor beta chains follows, all from one sample in a study of blood T cell repertoires in COVID-19. Profiling relied on immunoSEQ multiplex PCR, and the TCRdb table lists in-frame clones only, not all of them. The sample lists 150,000 to 200,000 clones; about 81% were seen once. The sample consisted of peripheral blood. Receptors originate from a woman older than 75 with COVID-19, enrolled during active disease. CDR3s include the opening cysteine and the closing phenylalanine or tryptophan. A D gene is named only where the DNA matches it firmly. Clone size is shown for a subset of rows, as once, few, many or a class of expanded clone.

>TRBV7-8|TRBJ2-3|.|once
CASSWDFTDTQYF
TGTGCCAGCAGCTGGGACTTCACAGATACGCAGTATTTT
>TRBV29-1|TRBJ1-2|.|.
CSVPDDEVGYTF
TGCAGCGTTCCAGACGACGAGGTTGGCTACACCTTC
>TRBV19|TRBJ1-2|.|.
CASSRSSYGYTF
TGTGCCAGTAGTCGGTCTTCCTATGGCTACACCTTC
>TRBV5-1|TRBJ2-5|.|.
CASSLEQGQETQYF
TGCGCCAGCAGCTTGGAGCAGGGCCAAGAGACCCAGTACTTC
>TRBV6-5|TRBJ2-5|.|few
CASSRSAQQETQYF
TGTGCCAGCAGCCGGTCCGCGCAACAAGAGACCCAGTACTTC
>TRBV7-9|TRBJ2-2|TRBD2|.
CASRLAPGTTNTGELFF
TGTGCCAGCAGGTTAGCCCCCGGGACTACTAACACCGGGGAGCTGTTTTTT
>TRBV5-4|TRBJ2-3|.|.
CASRTGGTSAPASTDTQYF
TGTGCCAGCAGAACGGGGGGCACATCCGCCCCCGCTAGCACAGATACGCAGTATTTT
>TRBV2|TRBJ1-2|.|.
CASVPGHRYGYTF
TGTGCCAGCGTACCGGGACACCGCTATGGCTACACCTTC
>TRBV29-1|TRBJ1-1|.|.
CSVERQLTNTEAFF
TGCAGCGTTGAAAGACAGCTTACTAACACTGAAGCTTTCTTT
>TRBV19|TRBJ2-5|TRBD1|.
CASSINRGPGKTQYF
TGTGCCAGTAGTATCAACAGGGGCCCCGGAAAGACCCAGTACTTC
>TRBV5-1|TRBJ2-7|TRBD1|few
CASSLLGQGVSYEQYF
TGCGCCAGCAGCTTGCTAGGACAGGGGGTAAGCTACGAGCAGTACTTC
>TRBV9|TRBJ2-2|TRBD1|.
CASSVGTGASTGELFF
TGTGCCAGCAGCGTAGGGACAGGGGCAAGCACCGGGGAGCTGTTTTTT
>TRBV5-1|TRBJ2-7|TRBD2|.
CASRGLASSYEQYF
TGCGCCAGCAGGGGACTAGCGAGCTCCTACGAGCAGTACTTC
>TRBV7-3|TRBJ2-2|TRBD1|.
CASSLHPGQGPNTGELFF
TGTGCCAGCAGCTTACACCCGGGACAGGGGCCGAACACCGGGGAGCTGTTTTTT
>TRBV9|TRBJ2-1|TRBD2|few
CASSQGSGRALVTNEQFF
TGTGCCAGCAGCCAGGGCAGCGGGAGGGCCCTAGTCACCAATGAGCAGTTCTTC
>TRBV28|TRBJ2-3|TRBD1|.
CASSFRGQGGDTQYF
TGTGCCAGCAGTTTCCGTGGACAGGGAGGAGATACGCAGTATTTT
>TRBV5-1|TRBJ2-7|TRBD2|.
CASSLRGLAAPGYEQYF
TGCGCCAGCAGCCTAAGGGGACTAGCGGCGCCCGGCTACGAGCAGTACTTC
>TRBV30|TRBJ1-1|.|few
CAWRGHSGANTEAFF
TGTGCCTGGAGGGGACACTCAGGGGCGAACACTGAAGCTTTCTTT
>TRBV20-1|TRBJ2-3|.|.
CSASPGLENTDTQYF
TGCAGTGCTAGTCCGGGACTCGAAAACACAGATACGCAGTATTTT
>TRBV27|TRBJ1-2|.|.
CASSSPSSGHYGYTF
TGTGCCAGCAGTTCCCCGAGTTCAGGGCACTATGGCTACACCTTC
>TRBV5-4|TRBJ2-7|.|.
CASSLAGPLSYEQYF
TGTGCCAGCAGCTTGGCAGGGCCCCTATCCTACGAGCAGTACTTC
>TRBV5-1|TRBJ1-5|.|.
CASSSGQNQPQHF
TGCGCCAGCAGCTCCGGACAGAATCAGCCCCAGCATTTT
>TRBV10-3|TRBJ2-4|TRBD2|.
CAISEKSGGTAKNIQYF
TGTGCCATCAGTGAGAAGAGCGGGGGTACGGCCAAAAACATTCAGTACTTC
>TRBV4-1|TRBJ2-1|TRBD2|.
CASSRGTSGRRNEQFF
TGCGCCAGCAGCCGAGGGACTAGCGGAAGACGCAATGAGCAGTTCTTC
>TRBV27|TRBJ2-1|TRBD2|.
CASRRTSGGFNEQFF
TGTGCCAGCAGGCGGACTAGCGGGGGGTTTAATGAGCAGTTCTTC
>TRBV24-1|TRBJ2-5|.|.
CATSDFPGSETQYF
TGTGCCACCAGTGATTTTCCAGGATCGGAGACCCAGTACTTC
>TRBV4-1|TRBJ2-7|.|.
CASSQGLLAGNYEQYF
TGCGCCAGCAGCCAGGGTTTATTGGCGGGTAACTACGAGCAGTACTTC
>TRBV28|TRBJ1-5|TRBD1|few
CASSLDRGGNQPQHF
TGTGCCAGCAGTTTAGACAGGGGTGGCAATCAGCCCCAGCATTTT
>TRBV24-1|TRBJ2-1|.|.
CATSEWGGDNEQFF
TGTGCCACCAGTGAATGGGGCGGCGACAATGAGCAGTTCTTC
>TRBV19|TRBJ1-3|.|.
CASAPQGQSSGNTIYF
TGTGCCAGTGCTCCACAGGGTCAGAGCTCTGGAAACACCATATATTTT
>TRBV20-1|TRBJ1-2|.|.
CSVQGDYGYTF
TGCAGTGTCCAGGGTGACTATGGCTACACCTTC
>TRBV28|TRBJ1-5|.|.
CASSPLQSNQPQHF
TGTGCCAGCAGCCCCCTGCAGAGCAATCAGCCCCAGCATTTT
>TRBV19|TRBJ2-5|TRBD2|.
CASSTGGTSGIQETQYF
TGTGCCAGTAGTACTGGGGGGACTAGCGGGATCCAAGAGACCCAGTACTTC
>TRBV2|TRBJ2-5|.|.
CASRIGQETQYF
TGTGCCAGCCGGATCGGGCAAGAGACCCAGTACTTC
>TRBV11-3|TRBJ2-2|TRBD2|.
CASSSPSGGPNTGELFF
TGTGCCAGCAGCTCCCCTAGCGGGGGGCCGAACACCGGGGAGCTGTTTTTT
>TRBV18|TRBJ2-7|TRBD1|.
CASSPGQATYEQYF
TGTGCCAGCTCCCCTGGACAGGCAACCTACGAGCAGTACTTC
>TRBV28|TRBJ1-1|.|.
CASRDLTVYMNTEAFF
TGTGCCAGCAGGGATTTGACAGTATATATGAACACTGAAGCTTTCTTT
>TRBV11-1|TRBJ2-7|TRBD2|.
CASSLTSGGAHEQYF
TGTGCCAGCAGCCTGACTAGCGGGGGGGCCCACGAGCAGTACTTC
>TRBV7-3|TRBJ2-5|TRBD2|.
CASSLAGLAVGETQYF
TGTGCCAGCAGCCTCGCGGGACTAGCGGTCGGGGAGACCCAGTACTTC
>TRBV7-9|TRBJ2-7|TRBD1|.
CASSLGRQGSYEQYF
TGTGCCAGCAGCTTAGGAAGACAGGGGAGCTACGAGCAGTACTTC
>TRBV4-1|TRBJ2-7|TRBD2|.
CASSQSGGGGEQYF
TGCGCCAGCAGCCAGAGTGGGGGGGGTGGTGAGCAGTACTTC
>TRBV7-2|TRBJ2-5|TRBD2|.
CASVAGLETQYF
TGTGCCAGCGTAGCGGGGTTGGAGACCCAGTACTTC
>TRBV6-6|TRBJ1-1|TRBD1|.
CASSAPDRGNTEAFF
TGTGCCAGCAGCGCACCCGACAGGGGGAACACTGAAGCTTTCTTT
>TRBV18|TRBJ2-1|.|.
CASSTPFSSYNEQFF
TGTGCCAGCTCGACACCATTTAGCTCCTACAATGAGCAGTTCTTC
>TRBV5-5|TRBJ2-1|TRBD1|.
CASTPTGTGSPNEQFF
TGTGCCAGCACCCCCACCGGGACAGGGTCCCCCAATGAGCAGTTCTTC
>TRBV10-3|TRBJ2-2|TRBD1|.
CATKRQGEGAGELFF
TGTGCCACTAAGCGACAGGGGGAAGGGGCCGGGGAGCTGTTTTTT
>TRBV7-2|TRBJ1-1|TRBD1|.
CASSPQGAGTEAFF
TGTGCCAGCAGCCCGCAGGGGGCCGGCACTGAAGCTTTCTTT
>TRBV27|TRBJ1-4|.|.
CASSLGWQGSTNEKLFF
TGTGCCAGCAGTTTAGGTTGGCAGGGCTCAACTAATGAAAAACTGTTTTTT
>TRBV7-3|TRBJ2-1|TRBD2|.
CASSWTSGGFNEQFF
TGTGCCAGCAGCTGGACTAGCGGGGGGTTCAATGAGCAGTTCTTC
>TRBV6-5|TRBJ2-7|.|.
CASSYYRVYEQYF
TGTGCCAGCAGCTATTACAGGGTCTACGAGCAGTACTTC